This TCR beta chain was captured in a study of cytomegalovirus exposure and HLA in healthy donors. Study results and caveats: Reportedly, TCR beta sequences accurately predicted HLA-A and HLA-B alleles in most subjects. Later work showed greater clonal expansion in HLA-associated TCR beta chains than in equally common others.

PCR amplification relied on 60 Vbeta primers (plus 13 Jbeta primers). The assay was immunoSEQ multiplex PCR, and TCRdb's table has in-frame clones only and misses some. The sample has under 250,000 clones; more than 75% are singletons. This clone appeared once. The antigen remains unidentified. Looked up from germline, CDR1 is ENHRY and CDR2 is SYGVKD. This CDR3 comprises 15 residues. Trimming removed 3 bases at V and 4 bases at J, with 15 bases between. The sample comprised PBMCs. The source of this sequence is a girl aged 2 to 10 in good health and CMV-seronegative. This chain links TRBV10-3 with TRBJ1-1; TRBD1 might be the D (6 bases). The chain's CDR3 is CAISDPEGGSTEAFF. For the CDR3, the DNA is TGTGCCATCAGTGATCCTGAGGGGGGGAGCACTGAAGCTTTCTTT.